What follows is one TCR beta chain and its context. Its specificity is unknown. Germline V CDR1 and CDR2: SEHNR, FQNEAQ (reference sequence). V lost 4 bases, J lost 0 bases, and 6 bases lay in between. The CDR3 is 13 amino acids. The source of the sample is a study of T cell responses to AZD1222 COVID-19 vaccine. Findings and limits, study-wide: Only five to seven AZD1222 recipients tested seropositive at baseline.

Profiling relied on immunoSEQ multiplex PCR, and the TCRdb table lists in-frame clones only, not all of them. The sample consists of 100,000 or so clones, 87% of them appearing once. The J gene is TRBJ1-1, the V gene TRBV7-9; D is undetermined. The sequencing here drew on peripheral blood, taken on day 0 of AZD1222 vaccination. This sequence originates from an adult in good health. This chain's CDR3 is CASSSKMNTEAFF. In DNA, the CDR3 is TGTGCCAGCAGCTCCAAAATGAACACTGAAGCTTTCTTT.